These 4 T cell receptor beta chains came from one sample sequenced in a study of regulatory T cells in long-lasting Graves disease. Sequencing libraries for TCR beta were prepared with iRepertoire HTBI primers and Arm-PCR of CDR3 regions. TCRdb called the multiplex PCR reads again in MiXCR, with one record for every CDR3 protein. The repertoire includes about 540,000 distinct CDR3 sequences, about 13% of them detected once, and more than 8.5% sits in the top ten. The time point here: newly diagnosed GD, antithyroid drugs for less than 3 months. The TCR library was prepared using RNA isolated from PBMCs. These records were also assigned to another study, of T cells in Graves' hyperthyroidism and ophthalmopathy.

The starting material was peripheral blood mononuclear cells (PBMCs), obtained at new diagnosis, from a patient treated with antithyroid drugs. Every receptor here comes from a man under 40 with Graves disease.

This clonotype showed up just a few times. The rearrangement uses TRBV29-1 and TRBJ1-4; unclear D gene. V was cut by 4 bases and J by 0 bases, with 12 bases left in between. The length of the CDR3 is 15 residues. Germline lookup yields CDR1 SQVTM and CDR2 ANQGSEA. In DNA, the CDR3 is TGCAGCGTTGTTAAGGGCCCGGCAACTAATGAAAAACTGTTTTTT. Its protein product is CSVVKGPATNEKLFF.

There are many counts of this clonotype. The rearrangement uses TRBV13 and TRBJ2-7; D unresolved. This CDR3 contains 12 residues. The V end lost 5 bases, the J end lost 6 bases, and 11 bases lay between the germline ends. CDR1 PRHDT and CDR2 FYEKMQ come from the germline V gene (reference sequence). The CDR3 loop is CASSLSRSEQYF. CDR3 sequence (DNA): TGTGCCAGCAGCCTATCTCGCTCCGAGCAGTACTTC.

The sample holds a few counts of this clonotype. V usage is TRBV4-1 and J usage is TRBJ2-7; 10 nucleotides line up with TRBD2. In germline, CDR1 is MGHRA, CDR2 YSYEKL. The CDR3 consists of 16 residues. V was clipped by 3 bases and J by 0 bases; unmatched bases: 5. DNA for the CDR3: TGCGCCAGCAGCCACCCCGGGACTAGCGTCTCCTACGAGCAGTACTTC. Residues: CASSHPGTSVSYEQYF.

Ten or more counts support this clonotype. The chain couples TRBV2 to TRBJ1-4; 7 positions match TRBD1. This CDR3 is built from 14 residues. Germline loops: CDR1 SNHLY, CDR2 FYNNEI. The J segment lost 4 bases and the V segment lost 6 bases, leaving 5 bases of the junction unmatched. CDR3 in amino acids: CASSDTGVNEKLFF. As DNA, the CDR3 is TGTGCCAGCAGCGACACAGGGGTTAATGAAAAACTGTTTTTT. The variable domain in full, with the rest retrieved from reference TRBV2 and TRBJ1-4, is EPEVTQTPSHQVTQMGQEVILRCVPISNHLYFYWYRQILGQKVEFLVSFYNNEISEKSEIFDDQFSVERPDGSNFTLKIRSTKLEDSAMYFCASSDTGVNEKLFFGSGTQLSVL.